This is a list of T cell receptor beta chains from one sample in a study of shared clonotypes between healthy human individuals. TCRdb keeps only in-frame clones here, not all; method: immunoSEQ multiplex PCR. The sample has some 790,000 clones; roughly two thirds are singletons. Sequencing was performed on memory CD4+ T cells sorted from blood. These receptors came from a young woman in good health. The CDR3 runs from the conserved cysteine through the conserved F or W.

V gene	J gene	CDR3 protein
TRBV6-5	TRBJ1-1	CASSYLGTGKSEAFF
TRBV4-1	TRBJ2-3	CASSQEIGTGVLVTQYF
TRBV28	TRBJ2-3	CASSTSGDYTDTQYF
TRBV6-1	TRBJ2-2	CASSVAGEWTGELFF
TRBV7-9	TRBJ2-2	CASSLHDPTGGELFF
TRBV30	TRBJ1-3	CAWSWQSGNTIYF
TRBV13	TRBJ2-7	CASSKWGQAYEQYF
TRBV5-1	TRBJ2-5	CASSLEMSRGGETQYF
TRBV27	TRBJ2-5	CASSSSGAGQETQYF
TRBV29-1	TRBJ2-7	CSVASHPSYEQYF
TRBV28	TRBJ2-7	CASSSHSGTTSSYEQYF
TRBV14	TRBJ2-7	CASSQMAGGSYEQYF
TRBV6-6	TRBJ2-7	CASSNFEREPEEQYF
TRBV6-1	TRBJ1-5	CASSELGTGHQPQHF
TRBV6-1	TRBJ1-1	CASRLSENTEAFF
TRBV6-5	TRBJ1-2	CASRGLFANYGYTF
TRBV6-6	TRBJ1-2	CASSYQGQRGYTF
TRBV29-1	TRBJ2-1	CSVPHIALGAIRSYNEQFF
TRBV23-1	TRBJ1-6	CASRTPGEENSPLHF
TRBV13	TRBJ2-7	CASSSQRLQAYEQYF
TRBV19	TRBJ2-1	CASNRVAGSYEQFF
TRBV19	TRBJ2-3	CASSDYSTDTQYF
TRBV20-1	TRBJ1-1	CSASAREAFF
TRBV9	TRBJ2-6	CASSVGARQGASGANVLTF
TRBV5-6	TRBJ1-1	CASSFGVTEAFF
TRBV7-9	TRBJ2-3	CASSLLGQGMDTQYF
TRBV2	TRBJ1-2	CASSKQGVIRGYTF
TRBV28	TRBJ2-1	CASRSLGGGRNEQFF
TRBV7-9	TRBJ2-5	CASSGTGGEKTQYF
TRBV27	TRBJ1-2	CASSLYQGYGYTF
TRBV30	TRBJ2-5	CAWSQGVRETQYF
TRBV5-6	TRBJ2-3	CASSSGLAWGTDTQYF
TRBV9	TRBJ2-7	CASSPSWAYEQYF
TRBV7-9	TRBJ2-1	CASSLWPGNEQFF
TRBV5-4	TRBJ1-1	CASSSGRVITEAFF
TRBV30	TRBJ1-1	CAWIFGQANTEAFF
TRBV2	TRBJ2-2	CASKGTIINTGELFF
TRBV6-1	TRBJ2-5	CASSTGGQVETQYF
TRBV27	TRBJ1-1	CASSTGTSTEAFF
TRBV5-1	TRBJ2-5	CASSLEGLETQYF
TRBV6-1	TRBJ1-5	CASSEQTGGYQPQHF
TRBV18	TRBJ2-7	CASSPSEQTYEQYF
TRBV18	TRBJ2-7	CASSPDNYFSYEQYF
TRBV6-6	TRBJ1-1	CASSFSREYTEAFF
TRBV7-2	TRBJ1-2	CASSSTRGLNYGYTF
TRBV28	TRBJ2-3	CASSRQDRTDTQYF
TRBV11-2	TRBJ2-7	CASRNIGPHEQYF
TRBV5-5	TRBJ2-1	CASRDARVSGEQFF
TRBV29-1	TRBJ2-4	CSVAITGDIQYF
TRBV29-1	TRBJ2-1	CSAEGLALINEQFF
TRBV5-1	TRBJ1-2	CASSPGTADLGYTF
TRBV6-1	TRBJ2-7	CASSESRTSEQYF
TRBV18	NA	CASSPPGRLGSYEQYF
TRBV28	TRBJ1-1	CASSRGGTNTEAFF
TRBV19	TRBJ1-2	CAIYDRLSYGYTF
TRBV6-1	TRBJ1-3	CASSERRDREYRSSGNTIYF